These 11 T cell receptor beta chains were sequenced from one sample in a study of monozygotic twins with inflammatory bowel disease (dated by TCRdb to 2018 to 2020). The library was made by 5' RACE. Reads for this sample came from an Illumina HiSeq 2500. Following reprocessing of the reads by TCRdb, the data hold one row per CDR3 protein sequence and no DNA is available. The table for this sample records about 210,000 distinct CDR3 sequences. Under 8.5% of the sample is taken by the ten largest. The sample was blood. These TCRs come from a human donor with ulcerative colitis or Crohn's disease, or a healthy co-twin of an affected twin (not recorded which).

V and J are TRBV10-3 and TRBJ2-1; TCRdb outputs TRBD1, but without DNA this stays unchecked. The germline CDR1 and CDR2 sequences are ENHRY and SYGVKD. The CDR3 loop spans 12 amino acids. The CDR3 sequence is CAIRTGPNEQFF.

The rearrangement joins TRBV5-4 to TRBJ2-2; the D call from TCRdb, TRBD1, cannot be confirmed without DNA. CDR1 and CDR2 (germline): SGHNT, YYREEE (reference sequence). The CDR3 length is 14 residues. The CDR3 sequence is CASSLSAGAGELFF.

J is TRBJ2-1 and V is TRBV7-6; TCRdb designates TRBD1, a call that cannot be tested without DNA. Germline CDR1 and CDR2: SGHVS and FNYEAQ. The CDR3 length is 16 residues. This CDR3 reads CASSQGRVGSYNEQFF.

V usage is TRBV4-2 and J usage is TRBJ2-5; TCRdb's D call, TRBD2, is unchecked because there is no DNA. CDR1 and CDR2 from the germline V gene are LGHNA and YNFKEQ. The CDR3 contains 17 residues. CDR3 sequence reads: CASSQESQGLPGETQYF.

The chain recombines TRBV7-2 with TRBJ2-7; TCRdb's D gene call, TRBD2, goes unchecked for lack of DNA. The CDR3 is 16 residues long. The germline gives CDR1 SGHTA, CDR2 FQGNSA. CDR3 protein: CASSPYVGLAVYEQYF. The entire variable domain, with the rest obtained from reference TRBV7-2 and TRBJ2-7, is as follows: GAGVSQSPSNKVTEKGKDVELRCDPISGHTALYWYRQSLGQGLEFLIYFQGNSAPDKSGLPSDRFSAERTGGSVSTLTIQRTQQEDSAVYLCASSPYVGLAVYEQYFGPGTRLTVT.

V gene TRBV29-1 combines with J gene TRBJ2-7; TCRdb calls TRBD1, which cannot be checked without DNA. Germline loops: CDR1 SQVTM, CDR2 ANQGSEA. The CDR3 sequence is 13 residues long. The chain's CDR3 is CSVKTGGSYEQYF.

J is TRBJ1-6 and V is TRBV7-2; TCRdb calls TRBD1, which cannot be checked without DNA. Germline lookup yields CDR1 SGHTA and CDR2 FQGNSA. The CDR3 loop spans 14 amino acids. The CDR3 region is CASSAIGGSSPLHF. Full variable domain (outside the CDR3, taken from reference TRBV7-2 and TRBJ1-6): GAGVSQSPSNKVTEKGKDVELRCDPISGHTALYWYRQSLGQGLEFLIYFQGNSAPDKSGLPSDRFSAERTGGSVSTLTIQRTQQEDSAVYLCASSAIGGSSPLHFGNGTRLTVT.

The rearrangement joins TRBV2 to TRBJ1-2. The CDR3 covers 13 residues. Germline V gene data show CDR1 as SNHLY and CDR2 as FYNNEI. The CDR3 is CASSDTGLYGYTF. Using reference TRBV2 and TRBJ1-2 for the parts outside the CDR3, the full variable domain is EPEVTQTPSHQVTQMGQEVILRCVPISNHLYFYWYRQILGQKVEFLVSFYNNEISEKSEIFDDQFSVERPDGSNFTLKIRSTKLEDSAMYFCASSDTGLYGYTFGSGTRLTVV.

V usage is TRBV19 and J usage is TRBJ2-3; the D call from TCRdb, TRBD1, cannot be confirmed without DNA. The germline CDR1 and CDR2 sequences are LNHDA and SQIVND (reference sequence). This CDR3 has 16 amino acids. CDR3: CASSILYRDPSDTQYF.

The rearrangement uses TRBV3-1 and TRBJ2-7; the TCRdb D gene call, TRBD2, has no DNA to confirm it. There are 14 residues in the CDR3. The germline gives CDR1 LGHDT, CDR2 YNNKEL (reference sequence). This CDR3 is CASSPGGLSYEQYF.

CDR3 residues: CAIKLGTGNYGYTF. This chain links TRBV10-3 with TRBJ1-2; TCRdb returns TRBD1, unconfirmable since there is no DNA. The CDR3 has 14 amino acids. The V gene's germline CDR1 is ENHRY and CDR2 SYGVKD.